One sample yielded the 9 T cell receptor beta chains listed below, sequenced in a study of blood T cell repertoires in COVID-19. Profiled with immunoSEQ multiplex PCR; TCRdb holds only in-frame clones, not every one. The data contain some 110,000 clones, over 65% of them seen just once; the ten biggest clones take up approximately 6.2%. The sample consisted of peripheral blood. All receptors derive from an elderly man with COVID-19, enrolled during active disease.

The chain employs TRBV18 and TRBJ2-1; TRBD2 aligns across 8 bases. With V trimmed by 0 bases and J by 9 bases, 7 bases remained unmatched. CDR1 is KGHSH, CDR2 LQKENI, per germline. This CDR3 comprises 15 residues. CDR3 nucleotide sequence: TGTGCCAGCTCACCACCAACGGGAGGGCCGGTTGAGCAGTTCTTC. Protein: CASSPPTGGPVEQFF.

V and J are TRBV11-3 and TRBJ2-3; 8 bases align to TRBD2. J gave up 1 base and V 5 bases, and 5 bases lay outside the gene matches. Germline CDR1 reads SGHNT; CDR2 reads YENEEA. This CDR3 contains 15 residues. The CDR3 nucleotides are TGTGCCAGCAGCCGGGGGGGGAGCGGCACAGATACGCAGTATTTT. Encoded protein: CASSRGGSGTDTQYF. The full variable domain, in which reference TRBV11-3 and TRBJ2-3 provide the parts outside the CDR3, is EAGVVQSPRYKIIEKKQPVAFWCNPISGHNTLYWYLQNLGQGPELLIRYENEEAVDDSQLPKDRFSAERLKGVDSTLKIQPAELGDSAVYLCASSRGGSGTDTQYFGPGTRLTVL.

The chain couples TRBV6-6 to TRBJ1-5; the D gene is possibly TRBD1 (6 bases). The ends were cut back, 6 bases at V and 6 bases at J, with 21 bases in the middle. Per germline, CDR1 MNHNY and CDR2 SVGAGI (reference sequence). This CDR3 comprises 16 residues. CDR3 loop: CASRNHRDPVSQPQHF. DNA of the CDR3: TGTGCCAGCAGAAACCACAGGGACCCGGTCTCTCAGCCCCAGCATTTT.

Remarks on this clone: The junction departs from germline at one end; a sequencing error may be responsible. The J gene is TRBJ2-2, the V gene TRBV7-7; unclear D gene. The CDR3 contains 13 residues. CDR1 is SSHAT and CDR2 is FNYEAQ in the germline V gene (reference sequence). The CDR3 reads CASSFEETGELFF. The DNA of the CDR3 is TGTGCTAGCAGCTTTGAGGAAACCGGGGAGCTGTTTTTT. Full variable domain (outside the CDR3, taken from reference TRBV7-7 and TRBJ2-2): GAGVSQSPRYKVTKRGQDVTLRCDPISSHATLYWYQQALGQGPEFLTYFNYEAQPDKSGLPSDRFSAERPEGSISTLTIQRTEQRDSAMYRCASSFEETGELFFGEGSRLTVL.

CDR3 in DNA: TGTGCCAGCAGTGATCCGGAGTCCTCCTACGAGCAGTACTTC. It specifies CASSDPESSYEQYF. The chain is built from TRBV2 and TRBJ2-7, with D unresolved. V lost 3 bases to trimming and J lost 0 bases, with 9 bases between them. Germline CDR1 is SNHLY and CDR2 is FYNNEI. The length of the CDR3 is 14 residues.

This clone was counted a single time. V gene TRBV12-3 or TRBV12-4 combines with J gene TRBJ2-1; maybe TRBD1 (6 bases). The CDR3 covers 13 residues. The ends were cut back, 6 bases at V and 4 bases at J, with 10 bases in the middle. As DNA, the CDR3 is TGTGCCAGCAGGGACAGCGTGTACAATGAGCAGTTCTTC. It codes for CASRDSVYNEQFF.

This chain joins TRBV2 and TRBJ2-1; 11 bases map to TRBD2. V was clipped by 8 bases and J by 4 bases; unmatched bases: 7. Germline CDR1 and CDR2: SNHLY and FYNNEI. This CDR3 comprises 15 residues. CDR3: CASGGTSGLYNEQFF. The DNA for the CDR3 is TGTGCCAGCGGTGGGACTAGCGGATTATACAATGAGCAGTTCTTC. The whole variable domain, filled in from reference TRBV2 and TRBJ2-1, reads EPEVTQTPSHQVTQMGQEVILRCVPISNHLYFYWYRQILGQKVEFLVSFYNNEISEKSEIFDDQFSVERPDGSNFTLKIRSTKLEDSAMYFCASGGTSGLYNEQFFGPGTRLTVL.

The CDR3 DNA follows: TGTGCCAGCAGCGCGGGACAGGGGGGGAATTCACCCCTCCACTTT. Its protein product is CASSAGQGGNSPLHF. This chain links TRBV9 with TRBJ1-6; 11 bases fit TRBD1. The CDR3 length is 15 residues. The V gene's germline CDR1 is SGDLS and CDR2 YYNGEE. V shed 3 bases, J shed 7 bases, and the junction held 3 bases outside the gene matches.

The count of this clone is one. V usage is TRBV5-1 and J usage is TRBJ1-1; perhaps TRBD1 as D (5 bases). The CDR3 spans 14 residues. The germline gives CDR1 SGHRS, CDR2 YFSETQ. Trimming pared 4 bases from V and 6 bases from J, leaving 16 bases between. CDR3 nucleotides: TGCGCCAGCAGCCCGGCGGGCGGGGACGCTGAAGCTTTCTTT. As protein: CASSPAGGDAEAFF. The entire variable domain, with the rest obtained from reference TRBV5-1 and TRBJ1-1, is as follows: KAGVTQTPRYLIKTRGQQVTLSCSPISGHRSVSWYQQTPGQGLQFLFEYFSETQRNKGNFPGRFSGRQFSNSRSEMNVSTLELGDSALYLCASSPAGGDAEAFFGQGTRLTVV.